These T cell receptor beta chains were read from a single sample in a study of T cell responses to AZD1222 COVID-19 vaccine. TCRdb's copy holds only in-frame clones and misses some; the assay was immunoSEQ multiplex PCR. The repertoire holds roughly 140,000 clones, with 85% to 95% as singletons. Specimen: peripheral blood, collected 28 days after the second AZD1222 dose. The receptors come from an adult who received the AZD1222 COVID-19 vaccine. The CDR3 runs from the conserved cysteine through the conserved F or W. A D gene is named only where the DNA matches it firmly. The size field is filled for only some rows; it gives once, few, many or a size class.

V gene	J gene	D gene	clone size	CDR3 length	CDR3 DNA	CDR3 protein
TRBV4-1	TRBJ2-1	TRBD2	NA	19	TGCGCCAGCAGCCAAGAGGAGCTAGCGGGACCGCAGGCCTACAATGAGCAGTTCTTC	CASSQEELAGPQAYNEQFF
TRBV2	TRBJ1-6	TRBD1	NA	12	TGTGCCAGCAGCGAGGACAGGGCCACCCTCCACTTT	CASSEDRATLHF
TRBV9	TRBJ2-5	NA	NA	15	TGTGCCAGCAGCTTGGGAGGATTAAACGAAGAGACCCAGTACTTC	CASSLGGLNEETQYF
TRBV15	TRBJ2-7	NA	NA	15	TGTGCCACCAGCAACACATCGAGGGTTCCCTACGAGCAGTACTTC	CATSNTSRVPYEQYF
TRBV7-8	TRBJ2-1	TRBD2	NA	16	TGTGCCAGCAGCTTTAGACTAGCGGGAGTTAACAATGAGCAGTTCTTC	CASSFRLAGVNNEQFF
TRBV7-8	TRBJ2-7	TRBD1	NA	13	TGTGCCAGCAGAGGGACAGGGTGGGGCGAGCAGTACTTC	CASRGTGWGEQYF
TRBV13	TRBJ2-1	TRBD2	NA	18	TGTGCCAGCAGCTTAGCGGTATCCGGGACTACACCTCACAATGAGCAGTTCTTC	CASSLAVSGTTPHNEQFF
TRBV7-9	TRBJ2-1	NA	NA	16	TGTGCCAGCAGGGGTTTCGCGGGGGCCCTCTACAATGAGCAGTTCTTC	CASRGFAGALYNEQFF
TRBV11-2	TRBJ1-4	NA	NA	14	TGTGCCAGCAGCTTGAGGCACGATGGGGAAAAACTGTTTTTT	CASSLRHDGEKLFF
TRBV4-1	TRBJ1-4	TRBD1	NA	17	TGCGCCAGCAGCCAAGCCAACAGGGGTGCGGCTAATGAAAAACTGTTTTTT	CASSQANRGAANEKLFF
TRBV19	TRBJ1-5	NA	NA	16	TGTGCCAGTAGTATAGGGATCGGATATAGCAATCAGCCCCAGCATTTT	CASSIGIGYSNQPQHF
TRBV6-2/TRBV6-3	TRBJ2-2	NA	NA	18	TGTGCCAGCAGTTACGTCGGAGGGAACCCCAGGGGAACCGGGGAGCTGTTTTTT	CASSYVGGNPRGTGELFF
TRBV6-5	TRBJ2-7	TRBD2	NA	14	TGTGCCAGCAGTCGGACTAGCGGAATCTACGAGCAGTACTTC	CASSRTSGIYEQYF
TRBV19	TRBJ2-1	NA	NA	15	TGTGCCAGTAGCCATACTAGCAGCTCTTACAATGAGCAGTTCTTC	CASSHTSSSYNEQFF
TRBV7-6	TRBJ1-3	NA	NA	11	TGTGCCAGCAGCCCGGGAAACACCATATATTTT	CASSPGNTIYF
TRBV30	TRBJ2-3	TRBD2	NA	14	TGTGCCTGGAAGGGACTAGCGGAATCAGATACGCAGTATTTT	CAWKGLAESDTQYF
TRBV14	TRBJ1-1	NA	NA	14	TGTGCCAGCAGCCGTTTAGGGACGAACACTGAAGCTTTCTTT	CASSRLGTNTEAFF
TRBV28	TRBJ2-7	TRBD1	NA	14	TGTGCCAGCAGGAGTAGGGGGCCGACCTACGAGCAGTACTTC	CASRSRGPTYEQYF
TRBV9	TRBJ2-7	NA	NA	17	TGTGCCAGCAGCGTAGCCCTTGGGGGTAGGGTGTCCTACGAGCAGTACTTC	CASSVALGGRVSYEQYF
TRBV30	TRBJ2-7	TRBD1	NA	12	TGTGCCTGGAGGGGACAGAACTACGAGCAGTACTTC	CAWRGQNYEQYF
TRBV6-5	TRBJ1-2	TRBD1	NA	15	TGTGCCAGCAGCTCCGGACAGGGGCGCCTCTATGGCTACACCTTC	CASSSGQGRLYGYTF
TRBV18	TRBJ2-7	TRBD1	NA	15	TGTGCCAGCTCAAAGGACAGGGGTAGGACGTACGAGCAGTACTTC	CASSKDRGRTYEQYF
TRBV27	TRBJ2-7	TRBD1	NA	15	TGTGCCAGCAGCCGTACAGGGGGCGAGGATTACGAGCAGTACTTC	CASSRTGGEDYEQYF
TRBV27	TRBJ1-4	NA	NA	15	TGTGCCAGCAGTTTAGGAAACGTACTGAATGAAAAACTGTTTTTT	CASSLGNVLNEKLFF
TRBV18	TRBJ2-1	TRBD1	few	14	TGTGCCAGCTCACGGGGACAGATATACAATGAGCAGTTCTTC	CASSRGQIYNEQFF
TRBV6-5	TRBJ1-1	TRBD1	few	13	TGTGCCAGCAGTCCGGACAGGAGCACTGAAGCTTTCTTT	CASSPDRSTEAFF
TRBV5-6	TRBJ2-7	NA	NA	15	TGTGCCAGCAGCTTGGGGGTGGGAGTGGCGTACGAGCAGTACTTC	CASSLGVGVAYEQYF
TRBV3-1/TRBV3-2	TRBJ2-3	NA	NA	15	TGTGCCAGCAGCCACCTAACCCCGACTCCAGTGGCGCAGTATTTT	CASSHLTPTPVAQYF
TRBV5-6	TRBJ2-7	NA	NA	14	TGTGCCAGCAGCTTGGGACGCTTCTCCTACGAGCAGTACTTC	CASSLGRFSYEQYF
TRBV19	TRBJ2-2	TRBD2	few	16	TGTGCCAGTAGTAACCTAGGGACTAGTAACACCGGGGAGCTGTTTTTT	CASSNLGTSNTGELFF
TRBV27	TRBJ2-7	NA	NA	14	TGTGCCAGCAGTTTAGGGCTAGTTGTCGGCGAGCAGTACTTC	CASSLGLVVGEQYF
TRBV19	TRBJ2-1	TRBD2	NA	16	TGTGCCAGTAGTCTCTTCGCGCTAGCGGGAGGAGTTGAGCAGTTCTTC	CASSLFALAGGVEQFF
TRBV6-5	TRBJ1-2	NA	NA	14	TGTGCCAGCAGTTCTTGGACAGACAACTATGGCTACACCTTC	CASSSWTDNYGYTF
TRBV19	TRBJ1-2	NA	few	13	TGTGCCAGTAGTATACTGGTTCAAGAGGGCTACACCTTC	CASSILVQEGYTF
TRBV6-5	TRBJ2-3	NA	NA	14	TGTGCCAGCAGTTACGCGGAACCCACAGATACGCAGTATTTT	CASSYAEPTDTQYF